This T cell receptor (beta chain) was identified during a study of Graves' ophthalmopathy and Graves' hyperthyroidism. Moderately to severely active ophthalmopathy under 3 months, CAS at least 3, NOSPECS at least 4. Diagnoses were established from clinical symptoms, serum thyroxine, TRAb, thyroid ultrasound and orbital computed tomography. The source of the PBMCs was about 10 ml of fresh peripheral blood. RNA served as the template for amplifying TCR beta CDR3 regions. HTBI primers were employed in first-round RT-PCR, then a second-round multiplex PCR followed. TCRdb fed the multiplex PCR reads into MiXCR, producing one record per CDR3 protein. Here the sample spans about 220,000 distinct CDR3 sequences, about 22% being singletons. Germline V CDR1 and CDR2: SGHAT, FQNNGV. V lost 2 bases to trimming and J lost 0 bases; unmatched junction nucleotides: 14. The CDR3 loop spans 19 amino acids. This clonotype was counted many times. Its antigen is not known.

Study conclusions and caveats: Progression of ophthalmopathy was predicted by the model with about 67% sensitivity and 72% to 85% specificity.

The sequencing sample was made of peripheral blood. The V gene is TRBV11-2, the J gene TRBJ2-7; 9 bases agree with TRBD2. The TCR comes from a woman between 45 and 60 years old with Graves' ophthalmopathy. CDR3 sequence: CASSLSYAGGPRGSYEQYF. The CDR3 coding sequence is TGTGCCAGCAGCTTATCTTACGCGGGAGGGCCTCGGGGCTCCTACGAGCAGTACTTC. The complete variable domain, with remaining parts taken from reference TRBV11-2 and TRBJ2-7, reads EAGVAQSPRYKIIEKRQSVAFWCNPISGHATLYWYQQILGQGPKLLIQFQNNGVVDDSQLPKDRFSAERLKGVDSTLKIQPAKLEDSAVYLCASSLSYAGGPRGSYEQYFGPGTRLTVT.